This T cell receptor beta chain came from a study of OX40 agonist ivuxolimab in advanced cancers. Blood sampling took place at baseline, cycle 4 day 1, and cycle 7 day 1. The CDR3 is made up of 13 amino acids. Germline CDR1 and CDR2: LGHNA and YNFKEQ. V gave up 4 bases and J gave up 8 bases, with 12 bases separating them. The data were produced by immunoSEQ multiplex PCR, yet TCRdb's version contains in-frame clones alone and is incomplete. This table holds 20,000 to 25,000 clones, around 78% found once. The TCR comes from an adult with an advanced solid tumor such as melanoma, head and neck, liver or kidney cancer. Here the sequenced sample was CD4+ or CD8+ T cells sorted from blood, taken in a trial of the OX40 agonist ivuxolimab. The chain links TRBV4-2 to TRBJ2-1; D call uncertain. Here the CDR3 DNA reads TGTGCCAGCAGCCTGCCTTATGGCGATGAGCAGTTCTTC. It yields the protein CASSLPYGDEQFF.